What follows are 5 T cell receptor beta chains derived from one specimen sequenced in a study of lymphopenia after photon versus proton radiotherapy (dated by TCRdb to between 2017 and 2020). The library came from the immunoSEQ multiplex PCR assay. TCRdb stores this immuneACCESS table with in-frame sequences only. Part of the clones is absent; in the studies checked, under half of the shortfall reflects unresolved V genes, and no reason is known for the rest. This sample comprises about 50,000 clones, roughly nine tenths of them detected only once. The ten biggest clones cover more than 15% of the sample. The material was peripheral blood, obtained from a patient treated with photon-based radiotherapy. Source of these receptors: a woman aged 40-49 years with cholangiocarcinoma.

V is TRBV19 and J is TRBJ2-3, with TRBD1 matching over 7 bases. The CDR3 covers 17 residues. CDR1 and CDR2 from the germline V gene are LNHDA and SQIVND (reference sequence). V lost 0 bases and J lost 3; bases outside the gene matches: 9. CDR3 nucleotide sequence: TGTGCCAGTAGTATAGAGGGTTCGGGCAGGGGGACAGATACGCAGTATTTT. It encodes CASSIEGSGRGTDTQYF.

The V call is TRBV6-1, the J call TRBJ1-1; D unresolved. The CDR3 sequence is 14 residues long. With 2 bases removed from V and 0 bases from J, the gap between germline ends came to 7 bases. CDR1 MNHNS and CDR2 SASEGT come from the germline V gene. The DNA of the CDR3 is TGTGCCAGCAGTGAAAGGGAACTGAACACTGAAGCTTTCTTT. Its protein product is CASSERELNTEAFF.

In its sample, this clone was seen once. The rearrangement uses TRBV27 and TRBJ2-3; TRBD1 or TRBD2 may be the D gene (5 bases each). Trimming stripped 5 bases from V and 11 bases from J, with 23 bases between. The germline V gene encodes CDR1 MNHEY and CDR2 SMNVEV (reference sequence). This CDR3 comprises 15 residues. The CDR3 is CASSPRDGLRSKQYF. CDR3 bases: TGTGCCAGCAGTCCCCGGGACGGTCTACGTAGCAAGCAGTATTTT.

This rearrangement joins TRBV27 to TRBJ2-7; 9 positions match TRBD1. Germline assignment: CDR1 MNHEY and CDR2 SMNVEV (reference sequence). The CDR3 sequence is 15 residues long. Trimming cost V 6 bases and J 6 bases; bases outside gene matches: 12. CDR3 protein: CASSSTGTGNGEQYF. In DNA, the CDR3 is TGTGCCAGCAGCTCCACCGGGACAGGGAATGGCGAGCAGTACTTC.

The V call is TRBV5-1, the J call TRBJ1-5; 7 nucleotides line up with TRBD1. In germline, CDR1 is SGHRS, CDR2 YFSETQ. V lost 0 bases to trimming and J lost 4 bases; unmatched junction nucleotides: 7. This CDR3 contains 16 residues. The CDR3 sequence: CASSLGTGTANQPQHF. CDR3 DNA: TGCGCCAGCAGCTTGGGGACCGGGACAGCGAATCAGCCCCAGCATTTT.